One and the same sample provided the 3 T cell receptor beta chains below, sequenced in a study of T cell clones after liver transplantation. Libraries were prepared by immunoSEQ multiplex PCR; TCRdb keeps only in-frame clonotypes and omits some of them. The sample has about 9,900 clones, 60% to 80% seen once. The sample in question was CD8+ T cells from blood, obtained before liver transplant. These receptors were collected from a human donor who received a liver transplant.

This rearrangement joins TRBV14 to TRBJ1-1, with D unresolved. The CDR3 loop spans 14 amino acids. Per germline, CDR1 SGHDN and CDR2 FVKESK. The V end was cut by 5 bases, the J end by 2 bases, with 12 bases between. This chain's CDR3 is CASSITAENTEAFF. The CDR3 nucleotides read TGTGCCAGCAGCATTACCGCAGAAAACACTGAAGCTTTCTTT.

The genes are TRBV6-1 and TRBJ2-6, with D hard to call. Trimming removed 4 bases from V and 2 bases from J, with 15 bases in between. Germline CDR1 reads MNHNS; CDR2 reads SASEGT. This CDR3 is built from 17 residues. The CDR3 region is CASSGTSSSAGANVLTF. In DNA form, the CDR3 reads TGTGCCAGCAGTGGAACATCTTCTAGTGCTGGGGCCAACGTCCTGACTTTC.

The rearrangement links TRBV9 to TRBJ2-7; 11 bases are a match to TRBD2. The CDR3 sequence is 15 residues long. V lost 4 bases to trimming and J lost 6 bases; unmatched junction nucleotides: 9. Germline lookup yields CDR1 SGDLS and CDR2 YYNGEE. CDR3 DNA: TGTGCCAGCAGCCCAAATAGCGGGGGGGCTTCCGAGCAGTACTTC. This translates into CASSPNSGGASEQYF.